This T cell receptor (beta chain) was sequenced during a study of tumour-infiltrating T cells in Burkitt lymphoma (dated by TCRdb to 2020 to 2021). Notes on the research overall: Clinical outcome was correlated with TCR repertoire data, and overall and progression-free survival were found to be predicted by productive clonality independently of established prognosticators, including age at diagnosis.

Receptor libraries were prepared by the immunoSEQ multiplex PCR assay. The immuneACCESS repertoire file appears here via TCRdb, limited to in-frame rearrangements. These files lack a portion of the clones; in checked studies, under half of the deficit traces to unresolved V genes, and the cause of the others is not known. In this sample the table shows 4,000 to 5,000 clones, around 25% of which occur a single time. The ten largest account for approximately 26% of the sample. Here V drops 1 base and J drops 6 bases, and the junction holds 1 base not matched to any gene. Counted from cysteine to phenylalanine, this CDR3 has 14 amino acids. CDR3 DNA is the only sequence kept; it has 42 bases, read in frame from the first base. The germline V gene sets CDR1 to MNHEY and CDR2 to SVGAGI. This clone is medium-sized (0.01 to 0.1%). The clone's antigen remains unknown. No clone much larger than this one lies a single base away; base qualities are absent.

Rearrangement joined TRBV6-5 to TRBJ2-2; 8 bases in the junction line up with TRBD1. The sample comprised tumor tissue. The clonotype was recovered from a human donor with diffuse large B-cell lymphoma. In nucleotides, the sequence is TGTGCCAGCAGTTACTTGGACAGGGCCGGGGAGCTGTTTTTT. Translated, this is CASSYLDRAGELFF.